This entry concerns a single T cell receptor beta chain. Its antigen remains unidentified. Trimming stripped 6 bases from V and 1 base from J, with 15 bases between. The CDR3 extends over 14 amino acids. Germline CDR1 is SQVTM and CDR2 is ANQGSEA. This specimen comes from a study of T cell responses to AZD1222 COVID-19 vaccine. About the research overall: Pooling covered second doses at about 4 or about 12 weeks.

Study-wide results and limits: It was only after the peak T cell response that any repertoires were sampled. Among the donors, most were white British and more were female, and clonal diversity was possibly underestimated. Only 5 to 7 AZD1222 recipients were seropositive at baseline.

This table comes from immunoSEQ multiplex PCR, and its TCRdb copy is limited to in-frame clones, with some not included. The sample shows 93,000 or so clones, 91% of them seen only once. The chain links TRBV29-1 to TRBJ2-5; D might be TRBD2 (5 bases). This specimen was peripheral blood, taken on day 0 of AZD1222 vaccination. The clonotype comes from an adult in good health. The CDR3 DNA follows: TGCAGCGTAGGACGGTCAGCGGCCCAAGAGACCCAGTACTTC. Residues: CSVGRSAAQETQYF.